The rows below give T cell receptor beta chains drawn from one sample of a study of blood T cells in healthy people across ages. TCRdb used MiXCR to reprocess the 5' RACE reads, holding one entry per CDR3 protein. Here the sample spans 760,000 or so distinct CDR3 sequences, roughly 25% being singletons. This sample was shared with a second study, whose subject was T cells of mothers and their children.

The sample taken for sequencing was blood. Source of these receptors: a boy aged 5-17 years in good health. Each CDR3 is given with its conserved first and last residue. D genes are given only for firm matches. Expanded clones are given a class, and other clones once, few, many or no size at all.

D	size	J	V	CDR3	DNA
TRBD2	.	TRBJ2-5	TRBV9	CASSIDVVTSAQETQYF	TGTGCCAGCAGCATCGATGTGGTGACTAGCGCCCAAGAGACCCAGTACTTC
TRBD1	.	TRBJ2-7	TRBV7-6	CASSLVGSGGALDEQYF	TGTGCCAGCAGCTTAGTTGGGTCAGGGGGCGCTTTGGACGAGCAGTACTTC
.	many	TRBJ1-5	TRBV7-8	CASSQQANQPQHF	TGTGCCAGCAGCCAACAGGCAAATCAGCCCCAGCATTTT
.	few	TRBJ2-3	TRBV6-2/TRBV6-3	CASRPGRRTARDTQYF	TGTGCCAGCAGACCCGGACGGAGGACGGCGCGAGATACGCAGTATTTT
TRBD2	.	TRBJ2-3	TRBV28	CASSSARPKGTSGSTDTQYF	TGTGCCAGCAGTTCCGCCCGACCTAAGGGGACTAGCGGGAGCACAGATACGCAGTATTTT
.	.	TRBJ2-3	TRBV7-9	CASSLSSLGIGRGTDTQYF	TGTGCCAGCAGCTTATCCTCGTTAGGGATCGGTCGTGGCACAGATACGCAGTATTTT
TRBD1	few	TRBJ1-1	TRBV29-1	CSVERSGTGGTEAFF	TGCAGCGTCGAGCGCTCCGGGACAGGGGGTACTGAAGCTTTCTTT
TRBD1	few	TRBJ1-1	TRBV27	CASRRTFRGRRSTEAFF	TGTGCCAGCAGGAGAACCTTCAGGGGGCGAAGGAGCACTGAAGCTTTCTTT
TRBD1	few	TRBJ2-5	TRBV27	CASSPLTGDAGETQYF	TGTGCCAGCAGTCCCCTGACAGGGGATGCGGGAGAGACCCAGTACTTC
TRBD1	few	TRBJ2-7	TRBV9	CASSVGGTGGSLKEQYF	TGTGCCAGCAGCGTAGGAGGTACAGGGGGCTCTCTTAAGGAACAGTACTTC
.	.	TRBJ2-3	TRBV10-3	CAISESTEGTDTQYF	TGTGCCATCAGTGAGTCGACAGAAGGCACAGATACGCAGTATTTT
.	.	TRBJ2-5	TRBV5-1	CASSLGAGRGQYF	TGCGCCAGCAGCTTGGGGGCAGGACGAGGCCAGTACTTC
.	.	TRBJ2-7	TRBV7-2	CASSQRAGGYEQYF	TGTGCCAGCAGCCAGCGGGCCGGGGGTTACGAGCAGTACTTC
TRBD1	.	TRBJ2-7	TRBV29-1	CSVFDNRDRGTYEQYF	TGCAGCGTTTTCGACAACCGGGACAGGGGAACCTACGAGCAGTACTTC
.	few	TRBJ2-7	TRBV18	CASSSGSQGGEQYF	TGTGCCAGCTCATCGGGGAGCCAAGGTGGGGAGCAGTACTTC
.	.	TRBJ2-7	TRBV7-2	CANSLRQGIPPYEQYF	TGTGCCAACAGCTTAAGGCAGGGGATCCCCCCCTACGAGCAGTACTTC
.	few	TRBJ2-5	TRBV7-9	CASIAMDRPQETQYF	TGTGCCAGCATCGCCATGGACAGACCCCAAGAGACCCAGTACTTC
.	.	TRBJ2-7	TRBV2	CASNKGPNVWSSYEQYF	TGTGCCAGCAATAAGGGCCCCAATGTTTGGAGCTCCTACGAGCAGTACTTC
.	few	TRBJ2-5	TRBV11-2	CASRNWVETQYF	TGTGCCAGCAGAAATTGGGTGGAGACCCAGTACTTC
.	.	TRBJ2-2	TRBV19	CASRRTPTTGELFF	TGTGCCAGTAGGAGGACCCCGACCACCGGGGAGCTGTTTTTT
TRBD2	few	TRBJ2-7	TRBV14	CASSQESRGLGLWF	TGTGCCAGCAGCCAAGAGTCAAGAGGACTAGGGCTCTGGTTC
.	.	TRBJ1-4	TRBV28	CASSLVGVSNEKLFF	TGTGCCAGCAGTCTTGTCGGGGTTTCTAATGAAAAACTGTTTTTT
TRBD2	.	TRBJ2-1	TRBV20-1	CSARPRTSGQYNEQFF	TGCAGTGCTAGACCAAGGACTAGCGGGCAATACAATGAGCAGTTCTTC
.	few	TRBJ2-7	TRBV12-3/TRBV12-4	CASSGIQVAPYEQYF	TGTGCCAGCAGTGGGATCCAGGTAGCCCCCTACGAGCAGTACTTC
.	few	TRBJ2-2	TRBV20-1	CSAAGQYTGELFF	TGCAGTGCTGCGGGACAGTACACCGGGGAGCTGTTTTTT
.	few	TRBJ1-1	TRBV6-2/TRBV6-3	CASSYPGLLNTEAFF	TGTGCCAGCAGTTACCCCGGGCTTCTGAACACTGAAGCTTTCTTT
TRBD1	.	TRBJ1-3	TRBV28	CASSLQGARHTIYF	TGTGCCAGCAGTTTACAGGGGGCAAGACACACCATATATTTT
TRBD1	few	TRBJ2-1	TRBV7-9	CASSLIRGPYNEQFF	TGTGCCAGCAGCTTGATTAGGGGGCCGTACAATGAGCAGTTCTTC
TRBD1	.	TRBJ2-1	TRBV28	CASSPPGQGLKQFF	TGTGCCAGCAGTCCTCCGGGACAGGGGTTAAAGCAGTTCTTC
.	few	TRBJ1-4	TRBV3-1	CVSSRGRTQDEKLFF	TGTGTCAGCAGCCGCGGCAGGACACAGGATGAAAAACTGTTTTTT
.	few	TRBJ2-1	TRBV2	CASSGHEQFF	TGTGCCAGCAGTGGTCATGAGCAGTTCTTC
.	.	TRBJ2-7	TRBV28	CASSPPRITGTEQYF	TGTGCCAGCAGTCCGCCCCGGATAACAGGGACCGAGCAGTACTTC
.	.	TRBJ1-2	TRBV15	CATSRERDNSYGYTF	TGTGCCACCAGCAGAGAACGGGACAACTCCTATGGCTACACCTTC
.	.	TRBJ1-2	TRBV2	CASSAIGYTF	TGTGCCAGCAGCGCCATAGGCTACACCTTC
.	.	TRBJ1-3	TRBV6-5	CASSYPVEPSSGNTIYF	TGTGCCAGCAGTTACCCGGTCGAACCTAGCTCTGGAAACACCATATATTTT
.	few	TRBJ2-1	TRBV20-1	CSETGDLDSLREQFF	TGCAGTGAAACGGGGGACCTAGACTCACTACGAGAGCAGTTCTTC
.	.	TRBJ1-2	TRBV5-1	CASSLGRQFLYGYTF	TGCGCCAGCAGCTTGGGGAGACAGTTCCTTTATGGCTACACCTTC
.	few	TRBJ1-1	TRBV12-3/TRBV12-4	CASSLRQTNTEAFF	TGTGCCAGCAGTTTAAGGCAGACGAACACTGAAGCTTTCTTT
.	.	TRBJ2-5	TRBV28	CASRYRLQETQYF	TGTGCCAGCAGATATAGACTTCAAGAGACCCAGTACTTC
TRBD1	few	TRBJ1-1	TRBV9	CASSAWSGIGTDFSEDTEAFF	TGTGCCAGCAGCGCGTGGTCGGGTATCGGGACAGACTTCTCGGAGGACACTGAAGCTTTCTTT
TRBD1	.	TRBJ2-4	TRBV3-1	CASSQGQPAENIQYF	TGTGCCAGCAGCCAGGGACAGCCAGCAGAAAACATTCAGTACTTC
TRBD1	.	TRBJ2-5	TRBV20-1	CSASRDRGTQETQYF	TGCAGTGCTAGCCGGGACAGGGGAACACAAGAGACCCAGTACTTC
.	many	TRBJ1-1	TRBV9	CASSTDSNTEAFF	TGTGCCAGCAGCACGGACAGCAACACTGAAGCTTTCTTT
.	.	TRBJ1-1	TRBV7-9	CASSLSNTEAFF	TGTGCCAGCAGCTTGTCGAACACTGAAGCTTTCTTT
.	few	TRBJ2-5	TRBV24-1	CATSAVYQETQYF	TGTGCCACCAGTGCAGTATACCAAGAGACCCAGTACTTC
.	many	TRBJ1-4	TRBV7-2	CASSLNSRGVEKLFF	TGTGCCAGCAGCTTAAACAGCAGGGGAGTTGAAAAACTGTTTTTT